Below, 27 T cell receptor beta chains from the same sample are listed, as sequenced in a study of blood T cell repertoires in COVID-19. Profiling relied on immunoSEQ multiplex PCR, and the TCRdb table lists in-frame clones only, not all of them. The table lists hundreds of thousands of clones, 84% of them singletons. Sequenced input: peripheral blood. These receptors originate from a man younger than 40 with active or convalescent COVID-19.

On this clone: This sample also contains other DNA sequences that code for the same CDR3. The rearrangement joins TRBV19 to TRBJ2-7, with 7 bases lining up with TRBD1. With V trimmed by 2 bases and J by 2 bases, 0 bases remained unmatched. CDR1 is LNHDA, CDR2 SQIVND, per germline (reference sequence). This CDR3 spans 13 amino acids. The DNA of the CDR3 is TGTGCCAGTAGTATAACAGGGGCCTACGAGCAGTACTTC. This encodes CASSITGAYEQYF.

This clone was counted a few times. The V call is TRBV7-9, the J call TRBJ1-5, with 12 bases aligning to TRBD1. The V segment lost 5 bases and the J segment 0 bases; nucleotides outside the gene matches: 8. Germline loops: CDR1 SEHNR, CDR2 FQNEAQ (reference sequence). The CDR3 consists of 18 residues. The CDR3 DNA reads as TGTGCCAGCAGCCAGGGACAGGGGGCAATTAATAGCAATCAGCCCCAGCATTTT. Encoded protein: CASSQGQGAINSNQPQHF.

In this sample, this clone turned up once. V usage is TRBV3-1 (or the pseudogene TRBV3-2) and J usage is TRBJ1-3; D is ambiguous. The V and J ends lost 1 base and 2 bases respectively, with 12 bases between them. Germline V gives CDR1 LGHDT, CDR2 YNNKEL (reference sequence). CDR3 length: 16 amino acids. This CDR3 is CASSQVLGVAGNTIYF. For the CDR3, the DNA is TGTGCCAGCAGCCAAGTCTTAGGAGTCGCTGGAAACACCATATATTTT.

This chain joins TRBV11-2 and TRBJ2-7; 9 bases fit TRBD2. J lost 6 bases, V lost 2 bases, and 8 bases had no gene match. CDR1 SGHAT and CDR2 FQNNGV come from the germline V gene. The CDR3 runs to 15 residues. The CDR3 loop is CASSLNPGLAPEQYF. The CDR3 region has the DNA TGTGCCAGCAGCTTAAACCCTGGACTAGCGCCCGAGCAGTACTTC.

In nucleotides, the CDR3 is TGTGCCAGCAGCTTAGTCAGTAACACCGGGGAGCTGTTTTTT. Translation: CASSLVSNTGELFF. The V call is TRBV7-9, the J call TRBJ2-2; D gene unclear. Trimming shortened V by 1 base and J by 2 bases, and 5 bases separated the two germline ends. The CDR3 runs 14 residues. Germline lookup yields CDR1 SEHNR and CDR2 FQNEAQ (reference sequence).

The chain couples TRBV7-3 to TRBJ1-1; 7 bases agree with TRBD1. The germline V gene has CDR1 SGHTA and CDR2 FQGTGA. The ends lost 3 bases at V and 0 bases at J; junction bases unmatched: 4. This CDR3 region has 15 residues. In DNA form, the CDR3 reads TGTGCCAGCAGCTTTGGGGACAGACTGAACACTGAAGCTTTCTTT. Protein: CASSFGDRLNTEAFF.

V gene TRBV5-4 combines with J gene TRBJ1-1; no definite D call. The CDR3 runs 15 residues. Trimming took 1 base from V and 7 from J, leaving 17 bases between them. The germline gives CDR1 SGHNT, CDR2 YYREEE (reference sequence). The CDR3 here is CASSLSLRGSDEAFF. CDR3 coding DNA: TGTGCCAGCAGCTTGTCCCTCAGAGGTAGCGATGAAGCTTTCTTT.

This rearrangement joins TRBV23-1 to TRBJ1-1; no clear D. TRBV23-1 counts as an open reading frame of uncertain function. V was clipped by 4 bases and J by 8 bases, with 5 bases between them. CDR3 length equals 10 residues. CDR3 DNA sequence: TGCGCCAGCAGTCCAGAAGAAGCTTTCTTT. This gives the protein CASSPEEAFF.

V usage is TRBV25-1 and J usage is TRBJ2-7; TRBD1 is a possible D gene (6 bases). The V end lost 1 base, the J end lost 1 base, and 11 bases lay between the germline ends. In germline, CDR1 is MGHDK, CDR2 SYGVNS. The CDR3 runs to 15 residues. The CDR3 spells CASSEFRGQSYEQYF. For the CDR3, the DNA is TGTGCCAGCAGTGAATTCAGGGGCCAATCCTACGAGCAGTACTTC.

The genes are TRBV9 and TRBJ2-1, with 8 bases aligning to TRBD2. The V gene's germline CDR1 is SGDLS and CDR2 YYNGEE. The J segment lost 8 bases and the V segment lost 1 base, leaving 5 bases of the junction unmatched. The CDR3 covers 14 residues. CDR3: CASSVRSGSDEQFF. CDR3 nucleotides: TGTGCCAGCAGCGTAAGGAGCGGGAGCGATGAGCAGTTCTTC.

CDR3 sequence reads: CASSMPSGTKNIQYF. As DNA, the CDR3 is TGTGCCAGTAGTATGCCCAGCGGGACCAAAAACATTCAGTACTTC. The V gene is TRBV19, the J gene TRBJ2-4; TRBD2 aligns across 7 bases. The V gene end was trimmed by 3 bases and the J gene end by 2 bases; junction bases not matched to a gene: 4. The CDR3 is made up of 15 amino acids. Germline CDR1 reads LNHDA; CDR2 reads SQIVND (reference sequence).

This clone was observed a few times. The chain recombines TRBV5-4 with TRBJ2-1; 7 bases line up with TRBD2. Germline V gives CDR1 SGHNT, CDR2 YYREEE (reference sequence). Losses at the gene ends were 4 bases for V and 0 bases for J; bases not matched to a gene: 4. This CDR3 has 15 amino acids. The CDR3, as DNA: TGTGCCAGCAGCCCGGGACTAATCTCCTACAATGAGCAGTTCTTC. Encoded protein: CASSPGLISYNEQFF.

This chain links TRBV7-3 with TRBJ2-2; 9 bases fit TRBD2. The CDR3 totals 15 residues. Germline trimming cut 2 bases from V and 4 bases from J; bases unmatched to any gene: 2. Germline loops: CDR1 SGHTA, CDR2 FQGTGA. The CDR3 sequence is CASSLPTSGTGELFF. CDR3 bases: TGTGCCAGCAGCTTACCGACTAGCGGCACCGGGGAGCTGTTTTTT.

The table lists this clone with a count of one. The V call is TRBV6-2 or TRBV6-3, the J call TRBJ1-2, with a possible D match to TRBD1 (5 bases). Germline CDR1 and CDR2: MNHEY and SVGEGT. V was cut by 2 bases and J by 2 bases, with 18 bases left in between. The CDR3 is 17 residues long. The CDR3 DNA follows: TGTGCCAGCAGTTACGTTGTGGACACGGCGTTCAACTATGGCTACACCTTC. Translating it yields CASSYVVDTAFNYGYTF.

J is TRBJ2-7 and V is TRBV11-2; D is unclear. V was shortened by 1 base and J by 3 bases, with 7 bases between the two germline ends. The CDR3 contains 13 residues. Germline values: CDR1 SGHAT, CDR2 FQNNGV. The CDR3 spells CASSLARVYEQYF. The CDR3 DNA reads as TGTGCCAGCAGCTTAGCTCGAGTCTACGAGCAGTACTTC.

The J gene is TRBJ1-2, the V gene TRBV5-1; 7 bases line up with TRBD1. Germline values: CDR1 SGHRS, CDR2 YFSETQ. The trim removed 0 bases at V and 8 bases at J, leaving 7 bases unmatched. The CDR3 is 14 residues long. In DNA form, the CDR3 reads TGCGCCAGCAGCTTGGTAGGACAGGCTGGCGGCTACACCTTC. This encodes CASSLVGQAGGYTF.

V usage is TRBV19 and J usage is TRBJ1-5, with a tentative D call TRBD1 (5 bases). Germline V CDR1 and CDR2: LNHDA, SQIVND (reference sequence). This CDR3 comprises 15 residues. The V end was cut by 5 bases, the J end by 5 bases, with 16 bases between. The CDR3 sequence is CASSAGGSGDQPQHF. The CDR3 bases are TGTGCCAGTAGTGCTGGGGGGAGTGGCGATCAGCCCCAGCATTTT. The full variable domain, in which reference TRBV19 and TRBJ1-5 provide the parts outside the CDR3, is DGGITQSPKYLFRKEGQNVTLSCEQNLNHDAMYWYRQDPGQGLRLIYYSQIVNDFQKGDIAEGYSVSREKKESFPLTVTSAQKNPTAFYLCASSAGGSGDQPQHFGDGTRLSIL.

The chain employs TRBV28 and TRBJ1-4; D is perhaps TRBD1 (5 bases). Germline V gene data show CDR1 as MDHEN and CDR2 as SYDVKM. V was pared by 7 bases and J by 8 bases, with 29 bases between. This CDR3 has 18 amino acids. The CDR3 here is CASKKGVTSTWGGEKLFF. In DNA form, the CDR3 reads TGTGCCAGCAAAAAAGGAGTAACTTCTACTTGGGGGGGGGAAAAACTGTTTTTT.

V gene TRBV11-2 combines with J gene TRBJ1-2, with D perhaps TRBD1 (6 bases). This CDR3 is built from 15 residues. Per germline, CDR1 SGHAT and CDR2 FQNNGV. Trimming shortened V by 2 bases and J by 1 base, and 11 bases separated the two germline ends. CDR3 in amino acids: CASSLSDRLNYGYTF. The CDR3 DNA reads TGTGCCAGCAGCTTATCCGACAGGCTTAACTATGGCTACACCTTC.

The chain links TRBV2 to TRBJ2-7; D perhaps matches TRBD2 (6 bases). Trimming took 10 bases from V and 0 from J, leaving 13 bases between them. CDR1 is SNHLY, CDR2 FYNNEI, per germline. The CDR3 sequence is 13 residues long. The CDR3 loop is CATRRGSSYEQYF. The CDR3 nucleotides read TGTGCCACAAGGCGGGGTTCCTCCTACGAGCAGTACTTC.

The DNA of the CDR3 is TGTGCCACCTCAGGAGCCCAGGGTCCCGGCAATCAGCCCCAGCATTTT. The encoded protein is CATSGAQGPGNQPQHF. The chain is built from TRBV28 and TRBJ1-5; D may be TRBD1 (5 bases). The CDR3 sequence is 16 residues long. The germline CDR1 and CDR2 sequences are MDHEN and SYDVKM. The V and J ends lost 10 bases and 2 bases respectively, with 21 bases between them.

This chain joins TRBV19 and TRBJ2-1, with D unresolved. V dropped 4 bases and J dropped 5 bases, with 9 bases sitting between them. The CDR3 contains 13 residues. Germline lookup yields CDR1 LNHDA and CDR2 SQIVND (reference sequence). CDR3: CASSTTFNNEQFF. CDR3 nucleotides: TGTGCCAGTAGTACTACGTTTAACAATGAGCAGTTCTTC.

The chain employs TRBV28 and TRBJ2-1; D is ambiguous. The CDR3 runs 10 residues. V lost 2 bases, J lost 10 bases, and 3 bases lay in between. Germline CDR1 and CDR2: MDHEN and SYDVKM. The CDR3 DNA reads as TGTGCCAGCAGTTTAGCGGAGCAGTTCTTC. Translated: CASSLAEQFF.

This chain links TRBV10-3 with TRBJ1-1, with D perhaps matching TRBD1 (5 bases). Trimming shortened V by 6 bases and J by 1 base, and 9 bases separated the two germline ends. Germline CDR1 is ENHRY and CDR2 is SYGVKD. CDR3 length: 13 amino acids. CDR3 region: CAISPTENTEAFF. The CDR3 DNA reads TGTGCCATCAGCCCGACAGAGAACACTGAAGCTTTCTTT.

The gene calls are TRBV5-4 and TRBJ2-1, with D maybe TRBD2 (5 bases). The germline gives CDR1 SGHNT, CDR2 YYREEE (reference sequence). The CDR3 spans 15 residues. V was clipped by 1 base and J by 0 bases, with 8 bases between them. CDR3: CASSLPGSSYNEQFF. The CDR3 coding sequence is TGTGCCAGCAGCTTGCCGGGGAGCTCCTACAATGAGCAGTTCTTC. Supplemented by reference TRBV5-4 and TRBJ2-1, the full variable domain reads ETGVTQSPTHLIKTRGQQVTLRCSSQSGHNTVSWYQQALGQGPQFIFQYYREEENGRGNFPPRFSGLQFPNYSSELNVNALELDDSALYLCASSLPGSSYNEQFFGPGTRLTVL.

The V call is TRBV7-9, the J call TRBJ1-6; D is perhaps TRBD1 (6 bases). V was clipped by 5 bases and J by 3 bases, with 23 bases between them. CDR1 and CDR2 from the germline V gene are SEHNR and FQNEAQ (reference sequence). This CDR3 has 19 residues. The chain's CDR3 is CASSPGWGGEKLYNSPLHF. The CDR3 region has the DNA TGTGCCAGCAGCCCAGGGTGGGGGGGCGAAAAACTCTATAATTCACCCCTCCACTTT.

J is TRBJ1-6 and V is TRBV6-5; no clear D gene. Germline CDR1 and CDR2: MNHEY and SVGAGI. The CDR3 totals 15 residues. V was clipped by 2 bases and J by 10 bases, with 15 bases between them. The CDR3, as DNA: TGTGCCAGCAGTTACGGACGGGCAGGAGGGTCACCCCTCCACTTT. It specifies CASSYGRAGGSPLHF.